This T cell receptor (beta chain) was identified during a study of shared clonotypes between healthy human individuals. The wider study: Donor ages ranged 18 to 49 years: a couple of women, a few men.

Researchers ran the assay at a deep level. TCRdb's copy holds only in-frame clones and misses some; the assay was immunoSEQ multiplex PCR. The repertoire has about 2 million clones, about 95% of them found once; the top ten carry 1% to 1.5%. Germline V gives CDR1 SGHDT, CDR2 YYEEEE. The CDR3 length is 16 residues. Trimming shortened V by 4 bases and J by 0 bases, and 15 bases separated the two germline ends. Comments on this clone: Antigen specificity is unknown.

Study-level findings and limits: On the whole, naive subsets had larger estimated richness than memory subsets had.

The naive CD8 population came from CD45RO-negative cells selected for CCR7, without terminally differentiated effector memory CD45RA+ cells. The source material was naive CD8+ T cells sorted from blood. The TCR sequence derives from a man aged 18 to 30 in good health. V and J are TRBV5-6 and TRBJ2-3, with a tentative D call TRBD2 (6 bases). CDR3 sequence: CASSTGSSESTDTQYF. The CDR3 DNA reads TGTGCCAGCAGCACCGGATCTAGCGAGAGCACAGATACGCAGTATTTT.